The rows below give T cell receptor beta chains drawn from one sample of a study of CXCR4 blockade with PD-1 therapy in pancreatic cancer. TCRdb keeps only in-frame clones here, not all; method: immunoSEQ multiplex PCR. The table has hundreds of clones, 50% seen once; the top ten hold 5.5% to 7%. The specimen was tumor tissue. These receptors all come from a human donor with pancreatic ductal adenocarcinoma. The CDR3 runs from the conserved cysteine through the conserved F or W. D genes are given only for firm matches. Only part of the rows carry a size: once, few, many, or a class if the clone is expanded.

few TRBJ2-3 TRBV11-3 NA CASSPQGTSTDTQYF TGTGCCAGCAGCCCGCAGGGGACGAGCACAGATACGCAGTATTTT
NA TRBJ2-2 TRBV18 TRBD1 CASSPREQGANTGELFF TGTGCCAGCTCACCAAGGGAGCAGGGGGCGAACACCGGGGAGCTGTTTTTT
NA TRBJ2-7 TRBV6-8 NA CAISAGTGFYEQYF TGTGCCATCAGCGCCGGGACTGGGTTCTACGAGCAGTACTTC
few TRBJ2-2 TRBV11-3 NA CASSPQSIAGELFF TGTGCCAGCAGCCCCCAGTCTATCGCCGGGGAGCTGTTTTTT
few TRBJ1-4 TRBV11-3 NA CASSFWGNPSEKLFF TGTGCCAGCAGCTTTTGGGGGAATCCGAGTGAAAAACTGTTTTTT
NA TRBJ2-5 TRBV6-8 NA CASSYTGEDQYF TGTGCCAGCAGTTACACCGGGGAAGATCAGTACTTC
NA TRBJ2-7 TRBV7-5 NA CASSTRDRGLYEQYF TGTGCCAGCAGCACCCGGGACAGGGGGCTCTACGAGCAGTACTTC
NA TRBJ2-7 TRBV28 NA CASSLGSGEQYF TGTGCCAGCAGTTTAGGTAGCGGCGAGCAGTACTTC
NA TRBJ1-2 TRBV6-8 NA CASSYLNGGYGYTF TGTGCCAGCAGTTACTTGAATGGGGGCTATGGCTACACCTTC
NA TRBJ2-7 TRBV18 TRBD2 CASSPPSSGRGEQYF TGTGCCAGCTCACCACCGAGTAGCGGGAGGGGCGAGCAGTACTTC
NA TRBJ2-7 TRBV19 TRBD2 CASSTSWTSGYEQYF TGTGCCAGTAGTACCTCCTGGACTAGCGGCTACGAGCAGTACTTC
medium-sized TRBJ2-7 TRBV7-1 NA CASSIMGVVYEQYF TGTGCCAGCAGTATCATGGGTGTTGTTTACGAGCAGTACTTC
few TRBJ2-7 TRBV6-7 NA CASSYVGQGRSYEQYF TGTGCCAGCAGTTACGTAGGTCAGGGGCGATCCTACGAGCAGTACTTC
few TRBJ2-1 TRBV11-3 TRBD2 CASSLTLAAYNKQFF TGTGCCAGCAGTCTGACCCTAGCGGCTTACAATAAGCAGTTCTTC
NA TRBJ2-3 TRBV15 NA CATGLGGGWGADTQYF TGTGCCACCGGTCTTGGGGGCGGGTGGGGAGCAGATACGCAGTATTTT
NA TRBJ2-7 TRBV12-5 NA CASGLDSSYEQYF TGTGCTAGTGGTTTGGACAGTTCCTACGAGCAGTACTTC
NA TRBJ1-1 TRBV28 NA CASSSSGGTRTEAFF TGTGCCAGCAGTTCGTCGGGGGGGACGAGAACTGAAGCTTTCTTT
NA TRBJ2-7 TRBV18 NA CASCRDTQSEQYF TGTGCCAGCTGCCGGGACACACAGAGCGAGCAGTACTTC
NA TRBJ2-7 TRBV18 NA CASSPQGSSYEQYF TGTGCCAGCTCACCCCAAGGGAGCTCCTACGAGCAGTACTTC
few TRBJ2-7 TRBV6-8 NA CASSPSGLSEQYF TGTGCCAGCAGCCCCTCGGGGCTTAGCGAGCAGTACTTC
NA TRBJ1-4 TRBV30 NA CAWSSGRNNEKLFF TGTGCCTGGAGTTCGGGCAGGAATAATGAAAAACTGTTTTTT
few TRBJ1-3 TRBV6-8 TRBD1 CASSLDRDSGNTIYF TGTGCCAGCAGTCTGGACAGGGACTCTGGAAACACCATATATTTT
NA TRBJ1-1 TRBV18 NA CASSLSTGMNTEAFF TGTGCCAGCTCCCTTTCGACAGGAATGAACACTGAAGCTTTCTTT
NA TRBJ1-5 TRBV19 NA CATEGRDQPQHF TGTGCCACCGAGGGAAGGGATCAGCCCCAGCATTTT
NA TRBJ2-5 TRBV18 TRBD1 CASSPPGQEQETQYF TGTGCCAGCTCACCACCGGGACAGGAACAAGAGACCCAGTACTTC
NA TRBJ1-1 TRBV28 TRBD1 CASSYRDRGRSTEAFF TGTGCCAGCAGCTACCGGGACAGGGGCCGGAGCACTGAAGCTTTCTTT
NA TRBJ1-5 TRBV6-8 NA CASSPATFGPQHF TGTGCCAGCAGTCCCGCGACCTTCGGGCCCCAGCATTTT
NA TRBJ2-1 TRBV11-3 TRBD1 CASSLGSGQRSNEQFF TGTGCCAGCAGCTTGGGTTCGGGACAGCGGTCCAATGAGCAGTTCTTC
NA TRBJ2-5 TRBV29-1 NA CSVEKEAGETQYF TGCAGCGTTGAAAAAGAGGCCGGAGAGACCCAGTACTTC